These T cell receptor beta chains were read from a single sample in a study of T cell responses to AZD1222 COVID-19 vaccine. Data came from immunoSEQ multiplex PCR; TCRdb stores just in-frame clones and leaves some out. The sample has about 170,000 clones; 90% are singletons. The sequences come from peripheral blood, collected on day 0 of AZD1222 vaccination. The receptors stem from an adult in good health. Each CDR3 is given with its conserved first and last residue. A D gene is named only where the DNA matches it firmly. Clone sizes are given selectively: once, few, many, or a class where the clone is expanded.

TRBV19	-	TRBJ1-5	-	15	TGTGCCAGTAGTCCCTTTGGGGGGGGCAATCAGCCCCAGCATTTT	CASSPFGGGNQPQHF
TRBV13	-	TRBJ1-1	-	14	TGTGCCAGCAGGGCTCGTTCGGATGGCACTGAAGCTTTCTTT	CASRARSDGTEAFF
TRBV9	once	TRBJ2-7	TRBD2	15	TGTGCCAGCAGCGTAGCTACTGGGGGGGGCTACGAGCAGTACTTC	CASSVATGGGYEQYF
TRBV19	-	TRBJ1-1	-	16	TGTGCCAGTAGTATTCCCACAGGGATAGGGAACACTGAAGCTTTCTTT	CASSIPTGIGNTEAFF
TRBV14	-	TRBJ1-1	-	15	TGTGCCAGCAGCCATGCAAAACGGGGAAACACTGAAGCTTTCTTT	CASSHAKRGNTEAFF
TRBV5-1	-	TRBJ2-5	TRBD1	15	TGCGCCAGCAGCTGGGGGGACAGGGGCCAAGAGACCCAGTACTTC	CASSWGDRGQETQYF
TRBV24-1	-	TRBJ1-5	-	16	TGTGCCACCAGTGATTACGTCAGGGAGTCCCCTCAGCCCCAGCATTTT	CATSDYVRESPQPQHF
TRBV6-5	-	TRBJ2-7	-	14	TGTGCCAGCGAGGACCCCACAGTTACCTACGAGCAGTACTTC	CASEDPTVTYEQYF
TRBV4-1	-	TRBJ2-2	TRBD2	18	TGCGCCAGCAGCCCCGGGCCGTTGGCGGGGGGCTACACCGGGGAGCTGTTTTTT	CASSPGPLAGGYTGELFF
TRBV6-2/TRBV6-3	-	TRBJ2-3	TRBD2	17	TGTGCCAGCAGTTACTTCCTCCCCGGGGGGATCACAGATACGCAGTATTTT	CASSYFLPGGITDTQYF
TRBV6-2/TRBV6-3	-	TRBJ2-7	TRBD2	14	TGTGCCAGCAGCCTGCCTGGCGGGGGTTACGAGCAGTACTTC	CASSLPGGGYEQYF
TRBV3-1/TRBV3-2	few	TRBJ2-1	TRBD2	18	TGTGCCAGCAGCCAAGCCCAGGGACTAGCGGGGTTGTCGAATGAGCAGTTCTTC	CASSQAQGLAGLSNEQFF
TRBV6-5	-	TRBJ1-1	-	14	TGTGCCAGCAGGCCTGACAGAAGGAACACTGAAGCTTTCTTT	CASRPDRRNTEAFF
TRBV30	-	TRBJ1-6	-	11	TGTGCCTGCGATTACTATTCACCCCTCCACTTT	CACDYYSPLHF
TRBV6-2/TRBV6-3	-	TRBJ2-2	-	16	TGTGCCAGCAGTTCCGGGACTCCAAGCTACACCGGGGAGCTGTTTTTT	CASSSGTPSYTGELFF
TRBV7-2	-	TRBJ1-2	-	15	TGTGCCAGCAGCTTAGGAGTGGGACTGAATAATGGCTACACCTTC	CASSLGVGLNNGYTF
TRBV4-2	-	TRBJ1-2	-	14	TGTGCCAGCAGCCAAGATTCAGCCGGCTATGGCTACACCTTC	CASSQDSAGYGYTF
TRBV5-1	-	TRBJ2-3	TRBD1	16	TGCGCCAGCAGCAACGACGCCGGGACAGGGGCAGATACGCAGTATTTT	CASSNDAGTGADTQYF
TRBV25-1	-	TRBJ2-3	-	16	TGTGCCAGCAGTGCCGCTTGGGACCGCTACACAGATACGCAGTATTTT	CASSAAWDRYTDTQYF
TRBV5-6	-	TRBJ2-5	-	14	TGTGCCAGCAGCCCGGGGGACAGCCAAGAGACCCAGTACTTC	CASSPGDSQETQYF
TRBV15	-	TRBJ2-7	TRBD2	16	TGTGCCACCAGCCCGACCGGGGGGGGGCGGTCCTACGAGCAGTACTTC	CATSPTGGGRSYEQYF
TRBV14	-	TRBJ2-1	-	18	TGTGCCAGCAGCCAATGGGACTTGACACGACCCAAATACAATGAGCAGTTCTTC	CASSQWDLTRPKYNEQFF
TRBV11-2	-	TRBJ1-2	-	15	TGTGCCAGCAGCTTAGAGCGGTGGCCTAACTATGGCTACACCTTC	CASSLERWPNYGYTF
TRBV27	-	TRBJ1-2	-	14	TGTGCCAGCAGTACCCTGGACAAAAAACGGGGCTACACCTTC	CASSTLDKKRGYTF
TRBV6-5	-	TRBJ1-1	TRBD1	13	TGTGCCAGCAGTACAGACAGGGTAGGGAAAGCTTTCTTT	CASSTDRVGKAFF
TRBV9	-	TRBJ2-7	-	16	TGTGCCAGCAGCGTAGGTCGGGGGGCGTCCACCTACGAGCAGTACTTC	CASSVGRGASTYEQYF
TRBV7-2	-	TRBJ2-5	-	13	TGTGCCAGCAGCTTAGCGCCCGGGGAGACCCAGTACTTC	CASSLAPGETQYF
TRBV6-5	-	TRBJ2-7	-	13	TGTGCCAGCAGTCAGGGACCTGGGAGGGAGCAGTACTTC	CASSQGPGREQYF